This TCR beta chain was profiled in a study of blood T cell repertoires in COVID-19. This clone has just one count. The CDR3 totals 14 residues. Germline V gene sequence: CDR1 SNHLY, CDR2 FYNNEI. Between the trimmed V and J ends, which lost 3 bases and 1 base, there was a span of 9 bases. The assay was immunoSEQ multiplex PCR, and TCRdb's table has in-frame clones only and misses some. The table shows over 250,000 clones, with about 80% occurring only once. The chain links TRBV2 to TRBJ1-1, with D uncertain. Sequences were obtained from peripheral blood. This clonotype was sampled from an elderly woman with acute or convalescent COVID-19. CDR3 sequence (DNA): TGTGCCAGCAGTGACAACAACAGGAACACTGAAGCTTTCTTT. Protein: CASSDNNRNTEAFF.